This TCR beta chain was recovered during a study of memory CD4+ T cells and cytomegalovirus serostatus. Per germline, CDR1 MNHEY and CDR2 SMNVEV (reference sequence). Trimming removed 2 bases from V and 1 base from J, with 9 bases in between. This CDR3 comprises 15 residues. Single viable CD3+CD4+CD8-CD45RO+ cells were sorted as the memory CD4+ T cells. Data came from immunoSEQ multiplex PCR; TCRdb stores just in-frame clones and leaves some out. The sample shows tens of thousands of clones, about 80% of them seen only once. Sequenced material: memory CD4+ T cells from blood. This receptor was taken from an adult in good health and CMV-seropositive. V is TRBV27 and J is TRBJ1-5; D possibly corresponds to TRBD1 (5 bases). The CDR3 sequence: CASSLGARSNQPQHF. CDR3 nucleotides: TGTGCCAGCAGTTTAGGGGCGCGGAGCAATCAGCCCCAGCATTTT.